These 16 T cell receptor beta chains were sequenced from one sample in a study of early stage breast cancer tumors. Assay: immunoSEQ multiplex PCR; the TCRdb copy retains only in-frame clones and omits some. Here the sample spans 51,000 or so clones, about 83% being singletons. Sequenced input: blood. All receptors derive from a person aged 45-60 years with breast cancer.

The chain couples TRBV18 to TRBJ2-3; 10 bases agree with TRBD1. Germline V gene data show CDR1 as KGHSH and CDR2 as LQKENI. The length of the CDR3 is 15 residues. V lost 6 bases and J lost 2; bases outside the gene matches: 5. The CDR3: CASSQTGGNTDTQYF. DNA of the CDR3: TGTGCCAGCTCCCAGACAGGGGGCAACACAGATACGCAGTATTTT.

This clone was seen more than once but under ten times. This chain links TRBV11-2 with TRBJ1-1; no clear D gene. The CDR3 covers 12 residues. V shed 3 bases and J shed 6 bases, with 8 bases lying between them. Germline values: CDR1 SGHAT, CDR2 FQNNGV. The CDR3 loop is CASSLQTSEAFF. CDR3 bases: TGTGCCAGCAGCTTGCAAACATCTGAAGCTTTCTTT.

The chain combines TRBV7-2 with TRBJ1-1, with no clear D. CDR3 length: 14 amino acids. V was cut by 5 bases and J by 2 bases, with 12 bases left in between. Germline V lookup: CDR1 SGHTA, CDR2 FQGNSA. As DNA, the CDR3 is TGTGCCAGCAGCCGGCAGAATTTCAACACTGAAGCTTTCTTT. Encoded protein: CASSRQNFNTEAFF. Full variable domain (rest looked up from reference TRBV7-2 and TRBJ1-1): GAGVSQSPSNKVTEKGKDVELRCDPISGHTALYWYRQSLGQGLEFLIYFQGNSAPDKSGLPSDRFSAERTGGSVSTLTIQRTQQEDSAVYLCASSRQNFNTEAFFGQGTRLTVV.

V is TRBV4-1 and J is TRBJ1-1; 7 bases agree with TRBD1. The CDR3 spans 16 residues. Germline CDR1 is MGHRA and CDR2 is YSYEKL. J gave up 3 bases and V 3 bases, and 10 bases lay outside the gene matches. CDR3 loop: CASSQDLTGMDTEAFF. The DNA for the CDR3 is TGCGCCAGCAGCCAGGACTTGACAGGGATGGACACTGAAGCTTTCTTT.

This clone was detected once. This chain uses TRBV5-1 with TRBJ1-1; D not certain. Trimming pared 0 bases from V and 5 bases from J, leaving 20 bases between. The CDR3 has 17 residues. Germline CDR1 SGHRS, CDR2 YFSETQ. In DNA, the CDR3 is TGCGCCAGCAGCTTGGCGCCCCACCCAGGAGCGGGAACTGAAGCTTTCTTT. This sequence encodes CASSLAPHPGAGTEAFF. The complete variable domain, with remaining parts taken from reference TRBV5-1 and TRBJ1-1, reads KAGVTQTPRYLIKTRGQQVTLSCSPISGHRSVSWYQQTPGQGLQFLFEYFSETQRNKGNFPGRFSGRQFSNSRSEMNVSTLELGDSALYLCASSLAPHPGAGTEAFFGQGTRLTVV.

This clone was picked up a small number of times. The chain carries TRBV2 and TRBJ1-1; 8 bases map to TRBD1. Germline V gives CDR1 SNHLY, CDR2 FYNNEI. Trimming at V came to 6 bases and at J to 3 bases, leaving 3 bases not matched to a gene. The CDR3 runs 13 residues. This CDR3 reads CASRQGEDTEAFF. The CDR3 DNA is TGTGCCAGCAGACAGGGGGAGGACACTGAAGCTTTCTTT.

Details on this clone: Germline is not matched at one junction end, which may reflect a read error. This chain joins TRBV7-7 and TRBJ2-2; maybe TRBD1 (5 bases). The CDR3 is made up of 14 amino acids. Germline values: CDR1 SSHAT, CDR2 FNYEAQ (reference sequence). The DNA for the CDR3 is TGTGCTAGCAGCTTCAGGGATGGCACCGGGGAGCTGTTTTTT. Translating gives CASSFRDGTGELFF.

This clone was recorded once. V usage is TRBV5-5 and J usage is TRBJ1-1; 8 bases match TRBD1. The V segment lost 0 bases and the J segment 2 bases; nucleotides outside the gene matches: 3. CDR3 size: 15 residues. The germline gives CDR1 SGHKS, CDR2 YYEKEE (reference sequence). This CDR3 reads CASSLVTGANTEAFF. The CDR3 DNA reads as TGTGCCAGCAGCTTGGTGACAGGGGCTAACACTGAAGCTTTCTTT. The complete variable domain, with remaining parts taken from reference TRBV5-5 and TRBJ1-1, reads DAGVTQSPTHLIKTRGQQVTLRCSPISGHKSVSWYQQVLGQGPQFIFQYYEKEERGRGNFPDRFSARQFPNYSSELNVNALLLGDSALYLCASSLVTGANTEAFFGQGTRLTVV.

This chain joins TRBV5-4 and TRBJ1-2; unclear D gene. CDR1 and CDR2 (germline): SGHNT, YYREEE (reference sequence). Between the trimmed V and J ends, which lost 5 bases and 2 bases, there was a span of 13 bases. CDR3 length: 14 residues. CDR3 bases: TGTGCCAGCAGTCAATACGGGTTCAACTATGGCTACACCTTC. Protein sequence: CASSQYGFNYGYTF.

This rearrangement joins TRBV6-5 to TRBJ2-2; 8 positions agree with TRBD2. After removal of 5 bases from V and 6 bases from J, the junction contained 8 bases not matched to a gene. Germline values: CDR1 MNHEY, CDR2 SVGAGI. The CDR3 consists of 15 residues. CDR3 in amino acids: CASSNPGLEPGELFF. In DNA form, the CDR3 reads TGTGCCAGCAGTAATCCGGGACTAGAGCCCGGGGAGCTGTTTTTT.

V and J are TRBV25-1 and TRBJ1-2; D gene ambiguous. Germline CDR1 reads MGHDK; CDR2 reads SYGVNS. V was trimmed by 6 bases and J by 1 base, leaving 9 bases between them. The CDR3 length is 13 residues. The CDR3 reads CASSKTDNYGYTF. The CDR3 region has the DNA TGTGCCAGCAGCAAGACGGATAACTATGGCTACACCTTC.

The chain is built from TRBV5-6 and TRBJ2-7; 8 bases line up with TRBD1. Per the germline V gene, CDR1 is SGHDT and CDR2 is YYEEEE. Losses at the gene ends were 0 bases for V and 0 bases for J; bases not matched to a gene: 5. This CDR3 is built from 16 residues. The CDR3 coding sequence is TGTGCCAGCAGCTTGGTGGGACAGGTGAGCTCCTACGAGCAGTACTTC. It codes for CASSLVGQVSSYEQYF.

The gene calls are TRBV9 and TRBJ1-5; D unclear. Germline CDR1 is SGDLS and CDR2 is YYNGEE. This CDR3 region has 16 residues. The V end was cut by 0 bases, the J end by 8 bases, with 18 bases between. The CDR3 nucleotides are TGTGCCAGCAGCGTAGTTCGAACCCTTAACCCCGAGCCCCAGCATTTT. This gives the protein CASSVVRTLNPEPQHF. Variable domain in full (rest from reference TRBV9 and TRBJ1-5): DSGVTQTPKHLITATGQRVTLRCSPRSGDLSVYWYQQSLDQGLQFLIQYYNGEERAKGNILERFSAQQFPDLHSELNLSSLELGDSALYFCASSVVRTLNPEPQHFGDGTRLSIL.

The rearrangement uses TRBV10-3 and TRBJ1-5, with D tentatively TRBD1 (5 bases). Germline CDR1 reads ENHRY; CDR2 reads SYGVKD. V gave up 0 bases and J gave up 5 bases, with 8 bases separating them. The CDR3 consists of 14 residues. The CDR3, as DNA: TGTGCCATCAGTGAGTCGACAGTAGATCAGCCCCAGCATTTT. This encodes CAISESTVDQPQHF.

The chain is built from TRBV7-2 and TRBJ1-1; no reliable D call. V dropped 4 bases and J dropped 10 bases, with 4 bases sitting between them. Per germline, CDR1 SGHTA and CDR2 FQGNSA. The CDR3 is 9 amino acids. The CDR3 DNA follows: TGTGCCAGCAGCTATCTAGCTTTCTTT. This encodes CASSYLAFF.

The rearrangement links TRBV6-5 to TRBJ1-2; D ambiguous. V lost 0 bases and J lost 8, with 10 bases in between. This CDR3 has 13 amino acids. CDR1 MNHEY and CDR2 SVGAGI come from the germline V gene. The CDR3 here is CASSYSSGLGYTF. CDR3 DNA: TGTGCCAGCAGTTACTCGTCGGGGTTGGGCTACACCTTC.